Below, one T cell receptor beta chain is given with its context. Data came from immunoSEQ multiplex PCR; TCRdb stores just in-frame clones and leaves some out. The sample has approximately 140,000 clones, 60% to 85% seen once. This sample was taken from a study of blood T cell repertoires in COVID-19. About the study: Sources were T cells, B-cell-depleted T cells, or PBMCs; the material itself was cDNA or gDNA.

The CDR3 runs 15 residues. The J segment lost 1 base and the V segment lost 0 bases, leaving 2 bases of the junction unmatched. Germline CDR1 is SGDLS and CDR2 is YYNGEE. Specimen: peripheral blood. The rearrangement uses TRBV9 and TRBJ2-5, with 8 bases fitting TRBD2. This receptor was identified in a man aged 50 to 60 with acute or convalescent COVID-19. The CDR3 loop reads CASSVAGTSQETQYF. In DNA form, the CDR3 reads TGTGCCAGCAGCGTAGCGGGGACTAGCCAAGAGACCCAGTACTTC.